This TCR beta chain was documented in a study of OX40 agonist ivuxolimab in advanced cancers. Any history of autoimmune disease or systemic immunosuppression disqualified patients. Samples of blood were obtained at baseline, on cycle 4 day 1, and on cycle 7 day 1. TCRdb's table, derived via immunoSEQ multiplex PCR, lists solely in-frame clones and lacks some. This table holds about 64,000 clones, around 90% found once. The CDR3 consists of 15 residues. V lost 5 bases, J lost 4 bases, and 9 bases stayed unmatched. Germline values: CDR1 SGHAT, CDR2 FQNNGV. The receptor was derived from an adult with an advanced solid tumor such as melanoma, head and neck, liver or kidney cancer. The rearrangement uses TRBV11-2 and TRBJ2-5, with 8 bases matching TRBD1. The sample here was CD4+ or CD8+ T cells sorted from blood, taken in a trial of the OX40 agonist ivuxolimab. CDR3 loop: CASSPQTGAPETQYF. The CDR3 region has the DNA TGTGCCAGCAGCCCACAGACAGGGGCCCCAGAGACCCAGTACTTC.